This entry concerns a single T cell receptor (beta chain). The antigen is unknown. The record originates from a study of T cell responses to AZD1222 COVID-19 vaccine. Overall study: Pooling was applied to second doses at about 4 or about 12 weeks.

Germline-derived CDR1 and CDR2 are SGHRS and YFSETQ. V gave up 2 bases and J gave up 4 bases, with 15 bases separating them. The CDR3 consists of 15 residues. Findings and caveats of the study: Spike-wide coverage was observed for vaccine-associated CD4 TCRs, with dominant responses at 160-218 and 743-854.

The data were produced by immunoSEQ multiplex PCR, yet TCRdb's version contains in-frame clones alone and is incomplete. The sample carries 85,000 to 120,000 clones, 90% recorded once. V gene TRBV5-1 combines with J gene TRBJ2-5; unclear D gene. This receptor was taken from an adult in good health. The material sequenced was peripheral blood, taken on day 0 of AZD1222 vaccination. CDR3 nucleotides: TGCGCCAGCAGCTTAACATTGGACCGGATAGAGACCCAGTACTTC. It codes for CASSLTLDRIETQYF. Complete variable domain (other parts from reference TRBV5-1 and TRBJ2-5): KAGVTQTPRYLIKTRGQQVTLSCSPISGHRSVSWYQQTPGQGLQFLFEYFSETQRNKGNFPGRFSGRQFSNSRSEMNVSTLELGDSALYLCASSLTLDRIETQYFGPGTRLLVL.